This T cell receptor (beta chain) was documented in a study of neurological immune-mediated disorders. Germline CDR1 is SNHLY and CDR2 is FYNNEI. The V end lost 9 bases, the J end lost 5 bases, and 7 bases lay between the germline ends. This CDR3 contains 10 residues. TCRdb fed the 5' RACE reads into MiXCR, producing one record per CDR3 protein. The data show about 120,000 distinct CDR3 sequences, roughly 3.2% seen once. This clonotype was seen many times. Sequenced input: PBMCs. The source is a woman aged 25-40 years with multiple sclerosis. V usage is TRBV2 and J usage is TRBJ2-5, with D uncertain. Here the CDR3 DNA reads TGTGCCAGTAAACGGGAGACCCAGTACTTC. Its protein is CASKRETQYF.